This entry describes one TCR beta chain. The target antigen is unknown. 5'RACE primed at constant segments yielded TCR alpha and TCR beta cDNA libraries bearing sample barcodes and UMIs. Via MiXCR, TCRdb re-called the 5' RACE reads, giving one row per CDR3 protein. The repertoire holds a few hundred thousand distinct CDR3 sequences, about 23% seen once, with 9.5% to 15% in the top ten. The sample comes from a study of T-cell memory formation after mild COVID-19. Germline loops: CDR1 DFQATT, CDR2 SNEGSKA (reference sequence). The germline V and J ends were trimmed by 2 bases and 0 bases, with 11 bases remaining between them. CDR3 length: 14 residues. Study-wide results and caveats: Researchers found some responding clones in pre-infection memory, a sign that cross-reactive memory joined.

The sequence came from an adult woman who had mild COVID-19 (a few samples of this study predate the infection). Cell type and time point are not known. The chain recombines TRBV20-1 with TRBJ2-7; D might be TRBD2 (6 bases). Material for sequencing was PBMCs or a T cell subset sorted from them (not recorded which). The CDR3 sequence is CSARSYGSSYEQYF. CDR3 nucleotide sequence: TGCAGTGCTAGATCGTACGGGAGCTCCTACGAGCAGTACTTC.